The next 8 T cell receptor beta chains were all read from a single sample in a study of blood T cell dynamics during melanoma immunotherapy. Time point given: week 3, after first cycle of checkpoint inhibitor. Libraries were prepared by immunoSEQ multiplex PCR; TCRdb keeps only in-frame clonotypes and omits some of them. Of more than 10,000 clones listed, roughly 80% are singletons. The material sequenced was blood, taken from a patient treated with checkpoint blockade. Receptors were obtained from a human donor with melanoma.

The rearrangement links TRBV23-1 to TRBJ1-5; D gene uncertain. TRBV23-1 belongs to the ORF category, with a function that is uncertain. V was shortened by 0 bases and J by 6 bases, with 12 bases between the two germline ends. The CDR3 totals 15 residues. CDR3 coding DNA: TGCGCCAGCAGTCAATCTCGGGAGACCGGTCAGCCCCAGCATTTT. This encodes CASSQSRETGQPQHF.

The rearrangement uses TRBV29-1 and TRBJ2-7; D may be TRBD1 (5 bases). This CDR3 has 13 residues. Germline V lookup: CDR1 SQVTM, CDR2 ANQGSEA. V lost 0 bases to trimming and J lost 1 base, with 7 bases between them. The chain's CDR3 is CSVEDRVSYEQYF. For the CDR3, the DNA is TGCAGCGTTGAAGACAGGGTTTCCTACGAGCAGTACTTC.

The rearrangement links TRBV28 to TRBJ1-2; D is perhaps TRBD1 (6 bases). Germline CDR1 MDHEN, CDR2 SYDVKM. The CDR3 consists of 12 residues. With 6 bases removed from V and 7 bases from J, the gap between germline ends came to 12 bases. The CDR3 here is CASSSGVTGYTF. CDR3 coding DNA: TGTGCCAGCAGCTCAGGGGTTACTGGCTACACCTTC.

The chain employs TRBV5-1 and TRBJ1-5, with a tentative D call TRBD1 (6 bases). Germline CDR1 SGHRS, CDR2 YFSETQ. The CDR3 runs to 14 residues. Trimming shortened V by 2 bases and J by 6 bases, and 12 bases separated the two germline ends. The CDR3 bases are TGCGCCAGCAGCTTAGCAGGGGTAGGTCAGCCCCAGCATTTT. The encoded protein is CASSLAGVGQPQHF.

This clone occurred a few times. V is TRBV30 and J is TRBJ2-2; tentatively, D is TRBD2 (5 bases). Trimming took off 1 base at V and 1 base at J, with 10 bases between the two ends. The CDR3 sequence is 15 residues long. Per the germline V gene, CDR1 is GTSNPN and CDR2 is SVGIG (reference sequence). The DNA for the CDR3 is TGTGCCTGGAGTGGAGGGAGCTGGAACACCGGGGAGCTGTTTTTT. Residues: CAWSGGSWNTGELFF.

The chain carries TRBV2 and TRBJ1-4; D is perhaps TRBD1 (5 bases). The CDR3 is 14 residues long. V shed 5 bases and J shed 7 bases, with 14 bases lying between them. CDR1 is SNHLY and CDR2 is FYNNEI in the germline V gene. The CDR3 sequence: CASSLRDFTEKLFF. CDR3 DNA sequence: TGTGCCAGCAGTCTCCGGGACTTTACTGAAAAACTGTTTTTT.

This chain links TRBV9 with TRBJ2-2; TRBD1 is a possible D gene (5 bases). CDR3 size: 16 residues. V lost 4 bases and J lost 5, with 18 bases in between. The germline V gene has CDR1 SGDLS and CDR2 YYNGEE. CDR3 region: CASSIMDTPHTGELFF. In nucleotides, the CDR3 is TGTGCCAGCAGCATTATGGACACCCCGCATACCGGGGAGCTGTTTTTT.

The J gene is TRBJ1-1, the V gene TRBV5-5; D unclear. The CDR3 length is 14 residues. Trimming took off 0 bases at V and 2 bases at J, with 8 bases between the two ends. In germline, CDR1 is SGHKS, CDR2 YYEKEE (reference sequence). CDR3 DNA: TGTGCCAGCAGCTTGGGGGCTGGAAACACTGAAGCTTTCTTT. Translated: CASSLGAGNTEAFF.